This T cell receptor beta chain was profiled in a study of T cell repertoires in aging, cancer and after chemotherapy. Study details: Patients with chronic lymphocytic leukemia were sampled before and after fludarabine- or bendamustine-based chemotherapy.

Peripheral blood genomic DNA, not sorted cells or RNA, was the template. Rearranged V-D-J TRB sequences were amplified with a mixed TRB-A/B primer pool. TCRdb fed the multiplex PCR reads into MiXCR, producing one record per CDR3 protein. This sample has 1,700 or so distinct CDR3 sequences, with roughly 31% found just once. V was clipped by 2 bases and J by 3 bases; unmatched bases: 12. The CDR3 loop spans 18 amino acids. The receptor was isolated from a human donor with a blood cancer. The chain is built from TRBV12-3 or TRBV12-4 and TRBJ2-7; TRBD1 agrees at 11 bases. Sequencing used blood. The DNA of the CDR3 is TGTGCCAGCAGTTTAACCCAGTGGGACAGGGGGTATTACTACGAGCAGTACTTC. Translating it yields CASSLTQWDRGYYYEQYF.